A selection of T cell receptor beta chains follows, all from one sample in a study of CD8 T cells in Susac syndrome. TCRdb reprocessed the immunoSEQ multiplex PCR reads with MiXCR, giving one entry per CDR3 protein. Of about 94,000 distinct CDR3 sequences in the sample, about 94% were seen once. Sequencing was performed on CD4+ T cells from PBMCs. The receptors here all came from a human donor with Susac syndrome. CDR3s include the opening cysteine and the closing phenylalanine or tryptophan.

V	CDR3
TRBV7-9	CASSRSSGGYGYTF
TRBV7-9	CASRLDRDTGELFF
TRBV5-4	CASSLKGFRGQETQYF
TRBV12-3/TRBV12-4	CASSFGSSNQPQHF
TRBV12-3/TRBV12-4	CASTLGGPDGYTF
TRBV25-1	CASSEYLAGTDTQYF
TRBV30	CAWSFDRNYGYTF
TRBV27	CAKNRDLHWETQYF
TRBV13	CASRGPGQGWEQYF
TRBV5-1	CASSQKTSGVTDTQYF
TRBV18	CASSPRGTTYNEQFF
TRBV19	CASSILSSPSTTF
TRBV7-2	CASSRGLAGSLSQTDTQYF